This T cell receptor (beta chain) was recovered during a study of T cells in localized non-small cell lung cancer (dated by TCRdb to about 2020). Some background on the complete study: Comparing tumors with uninvolved tumor-adjacent lungs, the study looked at the T cell repertoires of 236 patients with early-stage NSCLC. The cohort consisted of approximately 220 treatment-naive NSCLC patients whose localized lung tumors had been resected. The mean age of the NSCLC patients was under 70 years, with fewer than 150 men and 85 to 110 women.

TCR beta CDR3 regions were sequenced from DNA using the immunoSEQ Assay. Under the source paper's analysis protocol: To compute T cell density, TCR beta template counts were normalized to usable DNA, which was estimated by amplifying housekeeping genes. Richness was estimated using the preseqR package, with extrapolation to 400,000 templates for PBMC samples and to 120,000 templates for tissue samples. Clonality was defined by subtracting Pielou's evenness from one. Differential abundance testing on productive amino-acid clonotypes, with a minimum total count of 5 and an alpha of 0.1, was used to identify tissue-enriched TCRs. The Jaccard Index and the Morisita Overlap Index were used to measure how much the repertoires overlapped between compartments. TCR beta CDR3s were clustered by GLIPH together with public tetramer-defined viral CDR3s, and at least three viral sequences plus V-gene enrichment were required for viral motifs. TCRdb retrieved this table from immuneACCESS and kept in-frame rearrangements only. Not all clones are present; in checked studies, unresolved V genes account for under half, and no reason is known for the remainder. V and J calls and clone size follow that table, whereas D and trimming were derived from the DNA. The sample includes about 5,400 clones, with 35% observed a single time. Roughly 7.7% of the sample comes from the top ten.

The CDR3 numbers 20 residues from cysteine through phenylalanine. The kept DNA is CDR3 alone, 60 bases in frame from the first base. What the authors observed across the whole study: Multi-region tumor sequencing was not performed, so intratumor heterogeneity could not be excluded. Because the study design was exploratory, TCR variables were selected using unadjusted p-values without false-discovery rate correction. Uninvolved tumor-adjacent lung showed the highest T cell clonality, higher than tumor, which suggests more focused antigenic responses in the uninvolved tumor-adjacent lung. Longer overall survival was associated with higher blood T cell density, whereas shorter survival was associated with higher adjacent-lung clonality. A median of around 60 of the top 100 tumor clones turned up in the paired uninvolved adjacent lung, and 25 to 35 of those clones also ranked among the top 100 of that same adjacent lung.

At diagnosis, peripheral blood, uninvolved tumor-adjacent lung and tumor were collected and stored as a combination of fresh-frozen and FFPE material. This clone was found a few times. Which antigen it targets is not known. No base quality information exists; no much larger clone differs at one position. The source is a male donor at least 60 years old with stage I squamous cell lung carcinoma. The rearrangement joined TRBV1 to TRBJ2-1; the table assigns TRBD2, which was not confirmed against the DNA. TRBV1 is noted as a pseudogene. Specimen: lung tumor tissue, collected before any cancer treatment. The DNA reads TGCGCCAGCAGCCTCACCGACTTGAGCGGGGGAATTAGCTCCTACAATGAGCAGTTCTTC. It translates to CASSLTDLSGGISSYNEQFF.